A selection of T cell receptor beta chains follows, all from one sample in a study of blood T cell repertoires in COVID-19. TCRdb's table, derived via immunoSEQ multiplex PCR, lists solely in-frame clones and lacks some. The table lists about 190,000 clones, roughly 80% of them singletons. Sequencing used peripheral blood. The receptor set was obtained from a man aged 60-69 years with acute or convalescent COVID-19. The CDR3 runs from the conserved cysteine through the conserved F or W. A D gene is named only where the DNA matches it firmly. Clone size, where shown, is once, few, many, or a class for clones that have expanded.

V	D	size	J	DNA	CDR3
TRBV6-5	-	-	TRBJ1-3	TGTGCCAGCAGATACACAGGGCCTGGAAACACCATATATTTT	CASRYTGPGNTIYF
TRBV5-4	-	-	TRBJ1-3	TGTGCCAGCAGCCAGACAGTCTCTGGAAACACCATATATTTT	CASSQTVSGNTIYF
TRBV15	TRBD2	once	TRBJ2-7	TGTGCCACCAGCAGAGCTCGGGGGGGCGACGAGCAGTACTTC	CATSRARGGDEQYF
TRBV28	TRBD2	-	TRBJ2-2	TGTGCCAGCACTCAAGTGGGGGGGGCCGGGGAGCTGTTTTTT	CASTQVGGAGELFF
TRBV5-1	-	many	TRBJ1-1	TGCGCCAGCAGCTTGGAATCTGCAGGTTACACTGAAGCTTTCTTT	CASSLESAGYTEAFF
TRBV2	TRBD1	-	TRBJ2-7	TGTGCCAGCAGTGAAAGACGGGACAGGTACTACGAGCAGTACTTC	CASSERRDRYYEQYF
TRBV12-3/TRBV12-4	TRBD1	-	TRBJ1-5	TGTGCCAGCACCAGGGGGGTTTTGCAGCCCCAGCATTTT	CASTRGVLQPQHF
TRBV7-2	-	few	TRBJ1-2	TGTGCCAGCAGCTTAGAAACCTACAGCCCGAACTATGGCTACACCTTC	CASSLETYSPNYGYTF
TRBV11-2	TRBD2	-	TRBJ2-5	TGTGCCAGCAGCGATCGGACTAGCGGGGTCGAGACCCAGTACTTC	CASSDRTSGVETQYF
TRBV9	-	-	TRBJ1-1	-	CASSFSGQGDAFF
TRBV9	-	-	TRBJ1-1	TGTGCCAGCAGCACCTCAGGGTTGGCCACTGAAGCTTTCTTT	CASSTSGLATEAFF
TRBV4-1	TRBD2	once	TRBJ2-1	TGCGCCAGCAGCCTCACCGGGACTAGCGCCCACAATGAGCAGTTCTTC	CASSLTGTSAHNEQFF
TRBV10-3	TRBD1	few	TRBJ2-7	TGTGCCACCGAGACAGGGGGTGGGGAGAGCTCCTACGAGCAGTACTTC	CATETGGGESSYEQYF
TRBV7-9	TRBD2	-	TRBJ2-1	TGTGCCAGCAGCTTACTAGCGGGACTACACAATGAGCAGTTCTTC	CASSLLAGLHNEQFF
TRBV24-1	TRBD2	-	TRBJ2-1	TGTGCCACCAGTGATTCCGGGACTAGCGGGATCAATGAGCAGTTCTTC	CATSDSGTSGINEQFF
TRBV7-3	-	once	TRBJ2-1	TGTGCCAGCAGCCTACAGGGCAGCTCCTACAATGAGCAGTTCTTC	CASSLQGSSYNEQFF
TRBV5-1	TRBD1	-	TRBJ2-2	TGCGCCAGCAGCGTGGGACAGGGAGGAACCGGGGAGCTGTTTTTT	CASSVGQGGTGELFF
TRBV7-6	-	once	TRBJ2-2	TGTGCCAGCAGCTTAGTACCGGGAAACACCGGGGAGCTGTTTTTT	CASSLVPGNTGELFF
TRBV4-3	-	-	TRBJ1-2	TGCGCCAGCAGCCAAGGGTTGAATACGGGGGGACGGGGCTACACCTTC	CASSQGLNTGGRGYTF
TRBV6-5	-	-	TRBJ1-5	TGTGCCAGCAATGCCGGGGGTTCCAATCAGCCCCAGCATTTT	CASNAGGSNQPQHF
TRBV27	TRBD2	-	TRBJ2-7	TGTGCCAGCAGTTTCACTAGCGATAACTACGAGCAGTACTTC	CASSFTSDNYEQYF
TRBV4-3	-	-	TRBJ1-1	TGCGCCAGCAGCCAAGACAGGAACACTGAAGCTTTCTTT	CASSQDRNTEAFF
TRBV6-6	TRBD1	-	TRBJ2-7	TGTGCCAGCAGTTACGCCGCGACAGGGGCCAACGAGCAGTACTTC	CASSYAATGANEQYF
TRBV12-5	TRBD2	few	TRBJ2-7	TGTGCTAGTGGTTCCTCGACTAGCCCCCTATACGAGCAGTACTTC	CASGSSTSPLYEQYF
TRBV13	TRBD1	-	TRBJ2-7	TGTGCCAGCAGTGGACAGGGTTTTTCCTACGAGCAGTACTTC	CASSGQGFSYEQYF
TRBV11-2	TRBD2	once	TRBJ2-5	TGTGCCAGCAGCTTAGGCCGGACTAGCGGGGGGAAAGAGACCCAGTACTTC	CASSLGRTSGGKETQYF
TRBV2	-	once	TRBJ1-5	TGTGCCAGCAGTGAAGAGCAGGGCGCCCGTAATCAGCCCCAGCATTTT	CASSEEQGARNQPQHF
TRBV24-1	-	-	TRBJ2-4	TGTGCCACCAGTGACCGAAACGACGGGAAAAACATTCAGTACTTC	CATSDRNDGKNIQYF
TRBV5-4	TRBD2	-	TRBJ2-7	TGTGCCAGCAGCCCGGGGGGTAGCTCCTACGAGCAGTACTTC	CASSPGGSSYEQYF
TRBV10-3	TRBD2	-	TRBJ2-1	TGTGCCATCAGTGAGTCTTCTAGCGGGAGGAATGAGCAGTTCTTC	CAISESSSGRNEQFF
TRBV5-1	-	-	TRBJ2-7	TGCGCCAGCAGGAAACGCGACAGGTCCTACGAGCAGTACTTC	CASRKRDRSYEQYF
TRBV13	TRBD1	-	TRBJ2-3	TGTGCCAGCAGCTTTAGTACTACAGGGGACGCCATGTATTTT	CASSFSTTGDAMYF
TRBV3-1/TRBV3-2	-	-	TRBJ2-2	TGTGCCAGCAGCCCCTTGAGCGCCGGGGAGCTGTTTTTT	CASSPLSAGELFF
TRBV6-5	-	-	TRBJ1-2	TGTGCCAGCAGAGTAGGAGGACAGCTATTCTATGGCTACACCTTC	CASRVGGQLFYGYTF
TRBV12-5	-	-	TRBJ2-1	TGTGCTAGTGGTTTGGCAGGGCCACGGGACATGGAGCAGTTCTTC	CASGLAGPRDMEQFF
TRBV7-3	TRBD2	once	TRBJ2-1	TGTGCCAGCAGCTTAAGGCCGGGGGGGACCTACAATGAGCAGTTCTTC	CASSLRPGGTYNEQFF
TRBV6-1	-	-	TRBJ1-4	TGTGCCAGCAGTGACGGACAGTTAGAGAATGAAAAACTGTTTTTT	CASSDGQLENEKLFF
TRBV13	TRBD2	-	TRBJ2-7	TGTGCCAGCAGCTTTGGGCGGGAGCTCAACGAGCAGTACTTC	CASSFGRELNEQYF
TRBV6-5	TRBD1	few	TRBJ1-2	TGTGCCTCCGTCGCCCGGACAGGGTATGGCTACACCTTC	CASVARTGYGYTF
TRBV12-3/TRBV12-4	-	-	TRBJ2-1	TGTGCCAGCAGTTCCCGGGACATCAATGAGCAGTTCTTC	CASSSRDINEQFF
TRBV2	-	-	TRBJ1-2	TGTGCCAGCAGTGTAACGGAGAACTATGGCTACACCTTC	CASSVTENYGYTF
TRBV6-5	-	-	TRBJ1-1	TGTGCCAGCATCAAGACACCGAACACTGAAGCTTTCTTT	CASIKTPNTEAFF
TRBV6-6	TRBD1	-	TRBJ1-5	TGTGCCAGCAGCTCCGGACAGGGAGGTCAGCCCCAGCATTTT	CASSSGQGGQPQHF
TRBV5-4	TRBD2	-	TRBJ2-7	TGTGCCAGCAGCATAGGACTAGCGGTAAGCTCCTACGAGCAGTACTTC	CASSIGLAVSSYEQYF
TRBV9	TRBD2	-	TRBJ2-3	TGTGCCAGCAGCGTCTGGCGGGGAGGGGCAGATACGCAGTATTTT	CASSVWRGGADTQYF